The 30 T cell receptor beta chains below all came from one sample that was sequenced in a study of T cell responses to AZD1222 COVID-19 vaccine. TCRdb's copy holds only in-frame clones and misses some; the assay was immunoSEQ multiplex PCR. The sample lists around 88,000 clones, under 90% seen once, with about 2.7% in the top ten. The specimen comprised peripheral blood, sampled on day 0 of MenACWY control vaccination. The receptor set was obtained from an adult in good health.

The chain joins TRBV9 to TRBJ2-1, with 11 bases matching TRBD2. This CDR3 region has 17 residues. V shed 1 base, J shed 8 bases, and the junction held 11 bases outside the gene matches. Germline assignment: CDR1 SGDLS and CDR2 YYNGEE. CDR3 protein: CASSVLAGGHGGDEQFF. CDR3 nucleotides: TGTGCCAGCAGCGTACTAGCGGGGGGCCACGGCGGGGATGAGCAGTTCTTC.

The gene calls are TRBV19 and TRBJ2-1, with TRBD2 identical over 9 bases. This CDR3 is 14 amino acids long. The germline CDR1 and CDR2 sequences are LNHDA and SQIVND (reference sequence). Germline trimming cut 3 bases from V and 7 bases from J; bases unmatched to any gene: 4. Written as DNA, the CDR3 is TGTGCCAGTAGTATGGGGACTAGCTGGAATGAGCAGTTCTTC. It encodes CASSMGTSWNEQFF.

The rearrangement links TRBV27 to TRBJ1-1, with 11 bases that match TRBD1. J was trimmed by 4 bases and V by 4 bases; bases with no gene match: 5. The length of the CDR3 is 15 residues. Germline V gene lookup returns CDR1 MNHEY and CDR2 SMNVEV (reference sequence). The CDR3 sequence is CASSYPDRGLTEAFF. The DNA of the CDR3 is TGTGCCAGCAGTTACCCGGACAGGGGGCTCACTGAAGCTTTCTTT.

This sequence joins TRBV15 and TRBJ2-3, with D perhaps TRBD1 (6 bases). V was cut by 4 bases and J by 2 bases, with 10 bases left in between. The CDR3 length is 14 residues. Per germline, CDR1 LNHNV and CDR2 YYDKDF (reference sequence). The CDR3: CATSKQGFTDTQYF. The CDR3 DNA is TGTGCCACCAGCAAACAGGGATTCACAGATACGCAGTATTTT.

The chain couples TRBV3-1 (or the pseudogene TRBV3-2) to TRBJ1-5; D not resolved. Germline-derived CDR1 and CDR2 are LGHDT and YNNKEL (reference sequence). The CDR3 loop spans 14 amino acids. V lost 5 bases to trimming and J lost 8 bases, with 16 bases between them. The CDR3 here is CASSSLGNSEPQHF. DNA of the CDR3: TGTGCCAGCAGCTCACTCGGGAATTCGGAGCCCCAGCATTTT.

Regarding this clone: This sample also contains other DNA sequences that code for the same CDR3. The rearrangement uses TRBV5-1 and TRBJ2-5; D gene ambiguous. V lost 0 bases, J lost 5 bases, and 11 bases lay in between. This CDR3 contains 14 residues. Germline assignment: CDR1 SGHRS and CDR2 YFSETQ. The CDR3 sequence is CASSLVVGQETQYF. The CDR3, as DNA: TGCGCCAGCAGCTTGGTCGTCGGGCAGGAGACCCAGTACTTC.

CDR3 sequence reads: CASSPRWALRDYGYTF. In DNA form, the CDR3 reads TGTGCCAGCAGCCCACGGTGGGCATTGCGTGACTATGGCTACACCTTC. The J gene is TRBJ1-2, the V gene TRBV25-1, with no clear D. V lost 6 bases, J lost 3 bases, and 20 bases lay in between. Looked up from germline, CDR1 is MGHDK and CDR2 is SYGVNS. The CDR3 sequence is 16 residues long.

V and J are TRBV9 and TRBJ1-2, with a tentative D call TRBD1 (5 bases). Per germline, CDR1 SGDLS and CDR2 YYNGEE. The CDR3 runs 13 residues. Trimming removed 5 bases at V and 2 bases at J, with 10 bases between. The CDR3 here is CASRGVANYGYTF. CDR3 DNA: TGTGCCAGCAGGGGGGTCGCGAACTATGGCTACACCTTC.

The chain has TRBV4-1 and TRBJ2-1; no reliable D call. The CDR3 loop spans 14 amino acids. Trimming removed 0 bases from V and 6 bases from J, with 9 bases in between. Germline-derived CDR1 and CDR2 are MGHRA and YSYEKL. As DNA, the CDR3 is TGCGCCAGCAGCCAAGATCGCCAGGCCAATGAGCAGTTCTTC. It codes for CASSQDRQANEQFF.

The chain joins TRBV13 to TRBJ2-7, with TRBD2 as a possible D gene (5 bases). Germline CDR1 PRHDT, CDR2 FYEKMQ (reference sequence). This CDR3 has 17 amino acids. The germline V and J ends were trimmed by 0 bases and 6 bases, with 21 bases remaining between them. The CDR3 region has the DNA TGTGCCAGCAGCTTAGGCCTCGGTCCGGAGGCTTTGGTCGAGCAGTACTTC. It codes for CASSLGLGPEALVEQYF.

The chain uses TRBV27 and TRBJ1-4; possible D gene TRBD1, 6 bases. From germline, CDR1 is MNHEY and CDR2 SMNVEV (reference sequence). The length of the CDR3 is 14 residues. The germline V and J ends were trimmed by 4 bases and 12 bases, with 18 bases remaining between them. The CDR3 here is CASSSQGEVGELFF. The DNA for the CDR3 is TGTGCCAGCAGTTCACAGGGTGAGGTGGGGGAACTGTTTTTT.

This clone has only one observation. This chain connects TRBV5-1 to TRBJ2-3; D perhaps matches TRBD2 (7 bases). The CDR3 sequence is 15 residues long. Deletions cut 0 bases from V and 7 bases from J, with 15 bases between. Germline-derived CDR1 and CDR2 are SGHRS and YFSETQ. The CDR3 DNA follows: TGCGCCAGCAGCTTGGGCGAGGGGGGGCGATATACGCAGTATTTT. It yields the protein CASSLGEGGRYTQYF.

The chain employs TRBV9 and TRBJ2-2; D is unresolved. Germline V gives CDR1 SGDLS, CDR2 YYNGEE. V was trimmed by 0 bases and J by 0 bases, leaving 9 bases between them. The CDR3 spans 16 residues. As DNA, the CDR3 is TGTGCCAGCAGCGTAGCGTCCAGGACGAACACCGGGGAGCTGTTTTTT. Amino acids: CASSVASRTNTGELFF.

This rearrangement joins TRBV28 to TRBJ2-1; the match to TRBD2 covers 7 bases. Germline CDR1 MDHEN, CDR2 SYDVKM. V shed 8 bases and J 4 bases; nucleotides not matched to a gene: 5. CDR3 size: 13 residues. The chain's CDR3 is CASRGRDYNEQFF. CDR3 nucleotide sequence: TGTGCCAGCCGTGGGAGGGATTACAATGAGCAGTTCTTC.

The chain employs TRBV2 and TRBJ1-6; D may be TRBD1 (6 bases). The CDR3 sequence is 16 residues long. V was shortened by 1 base and J by 5 bases, with 12 bases between the two germline ends. Germline V gene sequence: CDR1 SNHLY, CDR2 FYNNEI. The CDR3: CASSEGWDTNNSPLHF. As DNA, the CDR3 is TGTGCCAGCAGTGAAGGGTGGGACACGAATAATTCACCCCTCCACTTT.

This chain links TRBV4-3 with TRBJ1-6; D possibly corresponds to TRBD1 (6 bases). Per the germline V gene, CDR1 is LGHNA and CDR2 is YSLEER. Trimming pared 0 bases from V and 3 bases from J, leaving 12 bases between. This CDR3 is built from 17 residues. The CDR3 here is CASSQDRTDLYNSPLHF. Here the CDR3 DNA reads TGCGCCAGCAGCCAAGATAGGACAGATCTCTATAATTCACCCCTCCACTTT.

CDR3 in DNA: TGTGCCAGCAGCCCCCACACCGGGGAGCTGTTTTTT. Translating it yields CASSPHTGELFF. The genes are TRBV9 and TRBJ2-2; D ambiguous. The CDR3 sequence is 12 residues long. Germline V lookup: CDR1 SGDLS, CDR2 YYNGEE. The ends were cut back, 4 bases at V and 3 bases at J, with 4 bases in the middle. Looking up the rest from reference TRBV9 and TRBJ2-2 gives the full variable domain: DSGVTQTPKHLITATGQRVTLRCSPRSGDLSVYWYQQSLDQGLQFLIQYYNGEERAKGNILERFSAQQFPDLHSELNLSSLELGDSALYFCASSPHTGELFFGEGSRLTVL.

The chain couples TRBV12-5 to TRBJ1-2; 9 bases map to TRBD1. The CDR3 has 15 residues. Germline loops: CDR1 LGHNT, CDR2 FRNRAP. V shed 0 bases, J shed 4 bases, and the junction held 3 bases outside the gene matches. The DNA of the CDR3 is TGTGCTAGTGGTTTGGTGGACAGGGGTACCTATGGCTACACCTTC. This sequence encodes CASGLVDRGTYGYTF.

This rearrangement joins TRBV4-3 to TRBJ1-1; D is ambiguous. The CDR3 consists of 15 residues. With 4 bases removed from V and 0 bases from J, the gap between germline ends came to 12 bases. Germline V gives CDR1 LGHNA, CDR2 YSLEER. This chain's CDR3 is CASSLRGGMNTEAFF. CDR3 DNA: TGCGCCAGCAGCCTTCGGGGAGGTATGAACACTGAAGCTTTCTTT.

The V gene is TRBV4-3, the J gene TRBJ2-7; D is possibly TRBD2 (6 bases). Germline V CDR1 and CDR2: LGHNA, YSLEER. The CDR3 spans 15 residues. Trimming shortened V by 4 bases and J by 3 bases, and 16 bases separated the two germline ends. In DNA form, the CDR3 reads TGCGCCAGCAGCCCAAACTACGGGGGTGTCTACGAGCAGTACTTC. This gives the protein CASSPNYGGVYEQYF.

This chain links TRBV24-1 with TRBJ1-5; D remains unclear. Trimming took 12 bases from V and 0 from J, leaving 5 bases between them. The CDR3 covers 11 residues. The germline CDR1 and CDR2 sequences are KGHDR and SFDVKD. CDR3 sequence: CAGNSNQPQHF. The CDR3 DNA is TGTGCCGGGAATAGCAATCAGCCCCAGCATTTT.

J is TRBJ2-2 and V is TRBV27; D gene ambiguous. The V gene's germline CDR1 is MNHEY and CDR2 SMNVEV (reference sequence). The CDR3 has 12 amino acids. Deletions cut 4 bases from V and 7 bases from J, with 7 bases between. CDR3 residues: CASSYGFGELFF. CDR3 DNA: TGTGCCAGCAGTTACGGCTTCGGGGAGCTGTTTTTT.

The chain employs TRBV9 and TRBJ2-7; D possibly corresponds to TRBD1 (5 bases). CDR3 length equals 15 residues. V was trimmed by 0 bases and J by 4 bases, leaving 14 bases between them. The germline V gene encodes CDR1 SGDLS and CDR2 YYNGEE. The CDR3 DNA reads as TGTGCCAGCAGCGTAGAGGGGTCGGCAACTTACGAGCAGTACTTC. Translated, it gives CASSVEGSATYEQYF.

The V call is TRBV7-9, the J call TRBJ1-2; 9 nucleotides align to TRBD1. The V gene end was trimmed by 5 bases and the J gene end by 1 base; junction bases not matched to a gene: 5. The germline V gene encodes CDR1 SEHNR and CDR2 FQNEAQ (reference sequence). CDR3 size: 15 residues. The CDR3, as DNA: TGTGCCAGCAGCGAGTGGACAGGGGATAACTATGGCTACACCTTC. This translates into CASSEWTGDNYGYTF.

The rearrangement links TRBV12-2 to TRBJ1-2. TRBV12-2 is an annotated pseudogene. The CDR3 extends over 15 amino acids. CDR3 sequence: CASRPPSGLYYGYTF. In nucleotides, the CDR3 is TGTGCAAGTCGCCCGCCATCGGGTTTATACTATGGCTACACCTTC.

This chain uses TRBV5-4 with TRBJ1-3; a weak D match, TRBD1 (5 bases). Trimming removed 4 bases at V and 0 bases at J, with 17 bases between. The CDR3 has 17 amino acids. The germline gives CDR1 SGHNT, CDR2 YYREEE (reference sequence). CDR3 protein: CASSPSGGATSGNTIYF. DNA for the CDR3: TGTGCCAGCAGCCCATCGGGAGGGGCCACCTCTGGAAACACCATATATTTT.

This clone was seen just once. Here the CDR3 DNA reads TGTGCCAGCAGTGACCGAACAGGGGCCAATGAGCAGTTCTTC. Translated: CASSDRTGANEQFF. The J gene is TRBJ2-1, the V gene TRBV6-4, with TRBD1 identical over 7 bases. This CDR3 contains 14 residues. The V and J ends lost 2 bases and 6 bases, in that order; junction bases with no gene match: 4. The germline CDR1 and CDR2 sequences are MRHNA and SNTAGT.

This clone appeared a few times. J is TRBJ1-2 and V is TRBV12-3 or TRBV12-4; the match to TRBD1 covers 9 bases. CDR3 length: 13 amino acids. J gave up 5 bases and V 4 bases, and 2 bases lay outside the gene matches. CDR3 sequence reads: CASSSGQGYGYTF. The CDR3 DNA sequence: TGTGCCAGCAGTTCCGGACAGGGGTATGGCTACACCTTC.

This chain links TRBV6-2 or TRBV6-3 with TRBJ2-1; TRBD1 is a possible D gene (7 bases). V was cut by 7 bases and J by 0 bases, with 25 bases left in between. The CDR3 length is 19 residues. The germline gives CDR1 MNHEY, CDR2 SVGEGT. This CDR3 reads CASTPGGRGRWSSYNEQFF. The CDR3 DNA reads TGTGCCAGCACCCCAGGGGGGCGGGGCAGGTGGAGCTCCTACAATGAGCAGTTCTTC.

This chain joins TRBV30 and TRBJ2-5; 11 bases match TRBD2. The CDR3 contains 17 residues. The V and J ends lost 1 base and 4 bases, in that order; junction bases with no gene match: 11. The germline gives CDR1 GTSNPN, CDR2 SVGIG (reference sequence). CDR3 in amino acids: CAWSEDSGGAQGETQYF. Written as DNA, the CDR3 is TGTGCCTGGAGTGAGGATAGCGGGGGGGCCCAGGGAGAGACCCAGTACTTC.